Included here is one TCR beta chain sequence, with context. Clones were read by immunoSEQ multiplex PCR, and TCRdb kept only the in-frame ones, dropping some. Among about 99,000 clones listed, roughly 81% were seen once. The sample originates from a study of glioma-infiltrating T cells after dendritic cell vaccination. V shed 4 bases and J 5 bases; nucleotides not matched to a gene: 10. This CDR3 spans 16 amino acids. CDR1 is SGHNT, CDR2 YYREEE, per germline (reference sequence). The TCR sequence derives from a human donor with glioblastoma. V usage is TRBV5-4 and J usage is TRBJ1-4; 8 bases are a match to TRBD1. Sample: blood, taken before dendritic cell vaccination. The CDR3 region has the DNA TGTGCCAGCAGCCCGGACCGGACAGGGCTAAATGAAAAACTGTTTTTT. It yields the protein CASSPDRTGLNEKLFF.